The 5 T cell receptor beta chains below all came from one sample that was sequenced in a study of shared clonotypes between healthy human individuals. The table came from immunoSEQ multiplex PCR; TCRdb's copy has only in-frame clones and leaves some out. Counted here are some 500,000 clones, more than 70% occurring once; the ten biggest clones make up approximately 12%. Source material: PBMCs. These receptors came from a woman in her 40s in good health. Some clones in this sample may be carry-over from other donors' samples.

The CDR3 reads CSVASAHYEQYF. The CDR3 region has the DNA TGCAGCGTTGCTTCAGCTCACTACGAGCAGTACTTC. The chain joins TRBV29-1 to TRBJ2-5; D ambiguous. The DNA end is a closer match to TRBJ2-7, so the J assignment may be wrong. The germline V gene has CDR1 SQVTM and CDR2 ANQGSEA. This CDR3 has 12 residues.

The V call is TRBV19, the J call TRBJ2-6; D is unresolved. V lost 7 bases and J 1 base, leaving 5 bases between the germline ends. From germline, CDR1 is LNHDA and CDR2 SQIVND (reference sequence). The CDR3 runs 13 residues. The chain's CDR3 is CASTGSGANVLTF. As DNA, the CDR3 is TGTGCCAGTACGGGTTCTGGGGCCAACGTCCTGACTTTC.

Comment on this clone: A far larger clone is only one base removed, so a read error is likely. The J gene is TRBJ2-2, the V gene TRBV10-3; D ambiguous. V was trimmed by 8 bases and J by 3 bases, leaving 16 bases between them. Germline CDR1 is ENHRY and CDR2 is SYGVKD. The CDR3 contains 15 residues. In DNA form, the CDR3 reads TGTGCCATCCCGGCGGAGACCGCGGACACCGGGGAGCTGTTTTTT. It encodes CAIPAETADTGELFF.

The chain joins TRBV2 to TRBJ2-1; D is undetermined. Germline CDR1 and CDR2: SNHLY and FYNNEI. The germline V and J ends were trimmed by 3 bases and 8 bases, with 14 bases remaining between them. The CDR3 covers 14 residues. The CDR3 spells CASSDELPPYEQFF. The CDR3 DNA sequence: TGTGCCAGCAGTGATGAACTACCCCCATATGAGCAGTTCTTC.

This clone was counted only a few times. The V and J genes are TRBV9 and TRBJ2-2; D is perhaps TRBD1 or TRBD2 (5 bases each). From germline, CDR1 is SGDLS and CDR2 YYNGEE. V was clipped by 2 bases and J by 6 bases, with 17 bases between them. There are 16 residues in the CDR3. The CDR3 loop is CASSVTARVGAGELFF. DNA of the CDR3: TGTGCCAGCAGCGTGACGGCTCGCGTGGGGGCCGGGGAGCTGTTTTTT.